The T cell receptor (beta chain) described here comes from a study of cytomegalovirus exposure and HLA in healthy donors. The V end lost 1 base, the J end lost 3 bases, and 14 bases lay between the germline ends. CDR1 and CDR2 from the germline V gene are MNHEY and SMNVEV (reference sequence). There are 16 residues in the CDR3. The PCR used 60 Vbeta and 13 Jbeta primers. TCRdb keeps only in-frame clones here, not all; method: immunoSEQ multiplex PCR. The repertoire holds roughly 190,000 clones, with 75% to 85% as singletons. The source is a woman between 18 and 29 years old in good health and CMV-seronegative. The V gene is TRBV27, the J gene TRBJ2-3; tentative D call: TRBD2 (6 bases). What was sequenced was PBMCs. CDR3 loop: CASSLWRGSGTDTQYF. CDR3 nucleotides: TGTGCCAGCAGTTTATGGAGGGGAAGTGGGACAGATACGCAGTATTTT.